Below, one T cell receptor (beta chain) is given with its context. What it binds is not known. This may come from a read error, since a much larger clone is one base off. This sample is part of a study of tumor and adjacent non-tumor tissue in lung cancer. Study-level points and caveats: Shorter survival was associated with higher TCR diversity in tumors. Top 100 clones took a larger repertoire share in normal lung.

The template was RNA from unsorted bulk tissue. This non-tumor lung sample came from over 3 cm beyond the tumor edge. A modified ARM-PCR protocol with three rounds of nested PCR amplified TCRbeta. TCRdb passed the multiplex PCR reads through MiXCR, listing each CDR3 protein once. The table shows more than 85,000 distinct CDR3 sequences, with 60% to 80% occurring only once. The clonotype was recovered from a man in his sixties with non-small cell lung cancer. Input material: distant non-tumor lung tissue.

The CDR3 coding sequence is TGCAGTGCTAGTTTGGGTATCGGGGAGCTGCTTTTT. Translated: CSASLGIGELLF. The chain uses TRBV20-1 and TRBJ2-2; perhaps TRBD2 as D (5 bases). The CDR3 contains 12 residues. The germline V gene has CDR1 DFQATT and CDR2 SNEGSKA (reference sequence).